This T cell receptor (beta chain) was retrieved from a study of cytotoxic CD8 clonotypes in ibrutinib-treated CLL. Study information: Response samples came after a median 12 months of treatment, range 6 to 36.

Trimming took 5 bases from V and 2 from J; bases not matched to a gene: 3. The V gene's germline CDR1 is SGHRS and CDR2 YFSETQ. The CDR3 length is 14 residues. Using immunoSEQ multiplex PCR, the repertoire was profiled, and TCRdb retains in-frame clones only, with some absent. The sample consists of roughly 300,000 clones, 60% to 80% of them appearing once. The sequenced sample was PBMCs, obtained at disease progression, from a patient treated with ibrutinib. This sequence joins TRBV5-1 and TRBJ2-7; TRBD1 matches 11 bases. The sequence derives from a human donor with chronic lymphocytic leukemia. CDR3 loop: CASRMGQGAYEQYF. In DNA, the CDR3 is TGCGCCAGCAGGATGGGACAGGGGGCCTACGAGCAGTACTTC.